The clone carrying this TCR beta chain was observed a handful of times. Generated by immunoSEQ multiplex PCR, the TCRdb table keeps only in-frame clones and is missing some. The sample has approximately 39,000 clones, none seen only once. The sample comes from a study of T cells after posttransplantation cyclophosphamide. After removal of 2 bases from V and 5 bases from J, the junction contained 3 bases not matched to a gene. This CDR3 region has 15 residues. CDR1 is GTSNPN, CDR2 SVGIG, per germline (reference sequence). The TCR comes from a girl aged 10 to 17 in good health, CMV-negative, and a related stem cell transplant donor. The J gene is TRBJ2-3, the V gene TRBV30; 14 bases fit TRBD2. Sequences were obtained from PBMCs. CDR3 DNA: TGTGCCTGGAGTCGACTAGCGGGGGGGCGAGATACGCAGTATTTT. Translated, it gives CAWSRLAGGRDTQYF.